The 17 T cell receptor beta chains reported below all come from one sample, sequenced in a study of shared clonotypes between healthy human individuals. The repertoire was sequenced with immunoSEQ multiplex PCR; TCRdb's copy has only in-frame clones and lacks some. This repertoire shows over 700,000 clones, 55% to 80% found once; its top ten account for less than 2%. The sequenced sample was memory CD4+ T cells sorted from blood. The subset: CD45RA-negative fraction. Receptors were obtained from a woman aged 30 to 39 in good health.

The chain is built from TRBV19 and TRBJ1-2; no definite D call. Germline V lookup: CDR1 LNHDA, CDR2 SQIVND (reference sequence). This CDR3 comprises 15 residues. Trimming pared 3 bases from V and 3 bases from J, leaving 14 bases between. This chain's CDR3 is CASSIRYSMDYGYTF. CDR3 DNA: TGTGCCAGTAGTATCCGATATTCGATGGACTATGGCTACACCTTC.

This clone was counted only a few times. The rearrangement links TRBV29-1 to TRBJ1-1; 8 positions match TRBD1. The CDR3 length is 15 residues. CDR1 and CDR2 from the germline V gene are SQVTM and ANQGSEA. The V segment lost 6 bases and the J segment 5 bases; nucleotides outside the gene matches: 14. DNA of the CDR3: TGCAGCGTCGAGGCGATGGACAGGGTGTGGACTGAAGCTTTCTTT. Amino acids: CSVEAMDRVWTEAFF.

J is TRBJ2-7 and V is TRBV5-4, with 14 bases identical to TRBD2. This CDR3 region has 16 residues. V shed 4 bases, J shed 4 bases, and the junction held 7 bases outside the gene matches. CDR1 and CDR2 from the germline V gene are SGHNT and YYREEE (reference sequence). The CDR3: CASSPGLAGVGYEQYF. The CDR3 DNA reads TGTGCCAGCAGCCCGGGACTAGCGGGAGTGGGGTACGAGCAGTACTTC.

The V and J genes are TRBV5-1 and TRBJ1-1, with a tentative D call TRBD1 (5 bases). The germline gives CDR1 SGHRS, CDR2 YFSETQ. The CDR3 totals 17 residues. V was clipped by 4 bases and J by 1 base, with 20 bases between them. For the CDR3, the DNA is TGCGCCAGCAGCCTGAGGGGCGAGGCTTGGAGGAACACTGAAGCTTTCTTT. Residues: CASSLRGEAWRNTEAFF.

The V call is TRBV6-1, the J call TRBJ2-7; 15 nucleotides align to TRBD2. Germline V gives CDR1 MNHNS, CDR2 SASEGT. This CDR3 has 15 amino acids. V trimming: 2 bases; J trimming: 6 bases; junction bases outside the gene matches: 2. The DNA of the CDR3 is TGTGCCAGCAGTGAACAGGGACTAGCGGGAGGCGAGCAGTACTTC. Translating it yields CASSEQGLAGGEQYF.

The gene calls are TRBV28 and TRBJ2-7; D unclear. CDR3 length equals 13 residues. V was trimmed by 3 bases and J by 6 bases, leaving 12 bases between them. Germline V lookup: CDR1 MDHEN, CDR2 SYDVKM. This CDR3 reads CASSLGLRSEQYF. CDR3 in DNA: TGTGCCAGCAGTTTGGGTCTGCGGAGCGAGCAGTACTTC.

This chain joins TRBV11-2 and TRBJ2-1; D is perhaps TRBD1 or TRBD2 (5 bases each). This CDR3 has 14 amino acids. CDR1 is SGHAT, CDR2 FQNNGV, per germline. V lost 4 bases and J lost 10, with 17 bases in between. CDR3 residues: CASSSQTMGEEQFF. CDR3 bases: TGTGCCAGCAGCTCCCAGACGATGGGGGAAGAGCAGTTCTTC.

J is TRBJ1-1 and V is TRBV6-9, with D possibly TRBD1 on 5 matching bases. The CDR3 length is 14 residues. Trimming shortened V by 6 bases and J by 6 bases, and 17 bases separated the two germline ends. Germline-derived CDR1 and CDR2 are MNHGY and SVAAGI. The CDR3 DNA reads TGTGCCAGCAGCCGGGACTTGGGCAACGCTGAAGCTTTCTTT. This encodes CASSRDLGNAEAFF.

The rearrangement uses TRBV5-4 and TRBJ1-4; D remains unclear. This CDR3 is 15 amino acids long. V was clipped by 0 bases and J by 7 bases, with 13 bases between them. Germline CDR1 SGHNT, CDR2 YYREEE (reference sequence). This CDR3 is CASSLASRSGEKLFF. CDR3 nucleotide sequence: TGTGCCAGCAGCTTGGCCAGTAGGTCGGGTGAAAAACTGTTTTTT.

The V and J genes are TRBV18 and TRBJ1-2; 10 bases match TRBD1. V lost 3 bases and J lost 4; bases outside the gene matches: 5. Looked up from germline, CDR1 is KGHSH and CDR2 is LQKENI. CDR3 size: 15 residues. This CDR3 is CASSPPTGGIYGYTF. CDR3 in DNA: TGTGCCAGCTCACCCCCGACAGGGGGCATCTATGGCTACACCTTC.

The rearrangement joins TRBV19 to TRBJ2-3; D is possibly TRBD1 (5 bases). V shed 7 bases and J shed 2 bases, with 13 bases lying between them. CDR3 length equals 14 residues. Per the germline V gene, CDR1 is LNHDA and CDR2 is SQIVND (reference sequence). Here the CDR3 reads CASTAGKHTDTQYF. CDR3 DNA: TGTGCCAGTACCGCAGGGAAACACACAGATACGCAGTATTTT.

The V gene is TRBV7-2, the J gene TRBJ2-1; the D gene is possibly TRBD1 (6 bases). CDR3 length: 15 residues. V was cut by 1 base and J by 9 bases, with 16 bases left in between. CDR1 is SGHTA and CDR2 is FQGNSA in the germline V gene. The CDR3 coding sequence is TGTGCCAGCAGCTTAGTCGATATAGGGGGAAGTGAGCAGTTCTTC. Translating it yields CASSLVDIGGSEQFF. The variable domain in full, with the rest retrieved from reference TRBV7-2 and TRBJ2-1, is GAGVSQSPSNKVTEKGKDVELRCDPISGHTALYWYRQSLGQGLEFLIYFQGNSAPDKSGLPSDRFSAERTGGSVSTLTIQRTQQEDSAVYLCASSLVDIGGSEQFFGPGTRLTVL.

This clone was recorded a few times. The chain has TRBV6-1 and TRBJ2-3; either TRBD1 or TRBD2 may supply D (6 bases each). The CDR3 length is 14 residues. The ends were cut back, 4 bases at V and 3 bases at J, with 11 bases in the middle. CDR1 and CDR2 from the germline V gene are MNHNS and SASEGT. The CDR3 is CASSGRGRTDTQYF. The CDR3 DNA follows: TGTGCCAGCAGTGGGAGGGGGAGGACAGATACGCAGTATTTT.

This chain joins TRBV5-8 and TRBJ2-4; 9 nucleotides align to TRBD2. CDR1 is SGHTS and CDR2 is YDEGEE in the germline V gene. V gave up 1 base and J gave up 11 bases; unmatched junction bases: 1. The CDR3 is 12 amino acids. CDR3 DNA sequence: TGTGCCAGCAGCTTGATAGCGGGAGTTCAGTACTTC. Amino acid sequence: CASSLIAGVQYF.

This clone was picked up a small number of times. The chain is built from TRBV7-2 and TRBJ2-2; 10 bases agree with TRBD2. The CDR3 totals 15 residues. V lost 5 bases and J lost 8; bases outside the gene matches: 8. Germline V lookup: CDR1 SGHTA, CDR2 FQGNSA. The CDR3: CASSASGRARGELFF. CDR3 DNA: TGTGCCAGCAGCGCCAGCGGGAGGGCCAGGGGGGAGCTGTTTTTT.

There are a few counts of this clone. The V and J genes are TRBV10-3 and TRBJ1-5; D gene unclear. V lost 0 bases and J lost 0, with 3 bases in between. Per germline, CDR1 ENHRY and CDR2 SYGVKD. CDR3 length: 14 amino acids. In DNA, the CDR3 is TGTGCCATCAGTGAGTCTCTTAGCAATCAGCCCCAGCATTTT. It specifies CAISESLSNQPQHF.

V gene TRBV6-5 combines with J gene TRBJ1-1; 11 bases fit TRBD1. Germline V CDR1 and CDR2: MNHEY, SVGAGI. CDR3 length: 14 amino acids. Trimming removed 4 bases from V and 5 bases from J; junction bases left unmatched: 3. The CDR3 nucleotides are TGTGCCAGCAGTTCCGGACAGGGGGCGACTGAAGCTTTCTTT. Translated, it gives CASSSGQGATEAFF.